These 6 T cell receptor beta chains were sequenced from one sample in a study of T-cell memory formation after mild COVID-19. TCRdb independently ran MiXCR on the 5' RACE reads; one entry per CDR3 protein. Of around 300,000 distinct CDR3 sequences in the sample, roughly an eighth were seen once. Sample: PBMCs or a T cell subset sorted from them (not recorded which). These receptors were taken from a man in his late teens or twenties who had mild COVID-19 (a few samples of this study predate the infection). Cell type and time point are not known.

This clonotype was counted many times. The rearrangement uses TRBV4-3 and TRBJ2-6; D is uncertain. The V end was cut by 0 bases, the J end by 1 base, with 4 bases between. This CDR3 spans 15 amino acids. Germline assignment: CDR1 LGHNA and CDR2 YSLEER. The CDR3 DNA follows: TGCGCCAGCAGCCAAGAGAGGTCTGGGGCCAACGTCCTGACTTTC. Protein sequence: CASSQERSGANVLTF.

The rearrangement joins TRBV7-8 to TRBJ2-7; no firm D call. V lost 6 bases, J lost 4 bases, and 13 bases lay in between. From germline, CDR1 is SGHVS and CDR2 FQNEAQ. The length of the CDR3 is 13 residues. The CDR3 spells CASSCDTLYEQYV. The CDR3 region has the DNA TGTGCCAGCAGTTGTGACACTTTATACGAGCAGTACGTC.

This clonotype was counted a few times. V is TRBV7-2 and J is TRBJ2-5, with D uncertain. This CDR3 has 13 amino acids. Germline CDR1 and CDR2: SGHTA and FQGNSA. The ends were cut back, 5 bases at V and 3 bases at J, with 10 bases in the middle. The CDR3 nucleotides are TGTGCCAGCAGCCCCCGGTGGGAAGAGACCCAGTACTTC. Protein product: CASSPRWEETQYF.

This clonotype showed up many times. This chain's CDR3 is CASSLALGGGLNIQYF. The CDR3 nucleotides read TGTGCCAGCAGCTTAGCGCTCGGGGGGGGCTTGAACATTCAGTACTTC. V is TRBV7-2 and J is TRBJ2-4; TRBD2 matches 8 bases. CDR3 length: 16 residues. The V gene end was trimmed by 0 bases and the J gene end by 7 bases; junction bases not matched to a gene: 8. Per the germline V gene, CDR1 is SGHTA and CDR2 is FQGNSA.

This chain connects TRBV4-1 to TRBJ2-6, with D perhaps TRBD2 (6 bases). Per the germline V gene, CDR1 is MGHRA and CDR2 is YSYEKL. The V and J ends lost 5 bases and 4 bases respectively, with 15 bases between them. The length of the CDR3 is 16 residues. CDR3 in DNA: TGCGCCAGCAGCACGATAACCGGGGGAGGGGCCAACGTCCTGACTTTC. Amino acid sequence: CASSTITGGGANVLTF.

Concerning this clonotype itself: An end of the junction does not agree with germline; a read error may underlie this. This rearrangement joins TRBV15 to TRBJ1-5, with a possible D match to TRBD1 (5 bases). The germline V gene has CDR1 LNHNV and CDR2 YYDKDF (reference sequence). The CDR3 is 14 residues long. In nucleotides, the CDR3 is TGTGCCACCAGGAGAGGGGACCACGTTCAGCCCCAGCATTTT. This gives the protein CATRRGDHVQPQHF.